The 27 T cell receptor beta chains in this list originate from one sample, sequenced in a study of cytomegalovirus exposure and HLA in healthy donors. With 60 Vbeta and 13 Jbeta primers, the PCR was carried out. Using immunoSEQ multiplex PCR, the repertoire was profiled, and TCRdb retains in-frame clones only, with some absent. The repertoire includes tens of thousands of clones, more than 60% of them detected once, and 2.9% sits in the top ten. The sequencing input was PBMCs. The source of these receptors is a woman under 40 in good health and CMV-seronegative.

Written as DNA, the CDR3 is TGCGCCAACACCCCGGGGGCCAACGTCCTGACTTTC. Protein sequence: CANTPGANVLTF. The chain uses TRBV10-1 and TRBJ2-6, with no clear D. Between the trimmed V and J ends, which lost 10 bases and 4 bases, there was a span of 8 bases. The CDR3 covers 12 residues. CDR1 and CDR2 (germline): WNHNN, SYGVQD (reference sequence).

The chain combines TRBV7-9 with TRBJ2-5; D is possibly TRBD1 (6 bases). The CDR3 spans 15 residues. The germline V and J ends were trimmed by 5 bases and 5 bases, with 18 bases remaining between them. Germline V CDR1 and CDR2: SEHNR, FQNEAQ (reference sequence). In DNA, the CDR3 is TGTGCCAGCAGCCCCGACAGACCCCAGGGGGAGACCCAGTACTTC. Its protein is CASSPDRPQGETQYF. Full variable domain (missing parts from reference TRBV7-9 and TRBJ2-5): DTGVSQNPRHKITKRGQNVTFRCDPISEHNRLYWYRQTLGQGPEFLTYFQNEAQLEKSRLLSDRFSAERPKGSFSTLEIQRTEQGDSAMYLCASSPDRPQGETQYFGPGTRLLVL.

The CDR3 nucleotides read TGTGCCAGCAGTGCGGGGCGGGAGGGTGAGAATGAGCAGTTCTTC. It is translated as CASSAGREGENEQFF. The V call is TRBV2, the J call TRBJ2-1; 9 bases are shared with TRBD2. Germline CDR1 SNHLY, CDR2 FYNNEI. CDR3 length equals 15 residues. V shed 4 bases and J 7 bases; nucleotides not matched to a gene: 8.

CDR3 nucleotide sequence: TGCGCCAGCAGCTTCCCAGTAGCGGGGGGGAGCGTTGATACGCAGTATTTT. Protein product: CASSFPVAGGSVDTQYF. The chain couples TRBV5-1 to TRBJ2-3; 11 bases line up with TRBD2. Trimming removed 2 bases from V and 6 bases from J; junction bases left unmatched: 11. From germline, CDR1 is SGHRS and CDR2 YFSETQ. The CDR3 spans 17 residues.

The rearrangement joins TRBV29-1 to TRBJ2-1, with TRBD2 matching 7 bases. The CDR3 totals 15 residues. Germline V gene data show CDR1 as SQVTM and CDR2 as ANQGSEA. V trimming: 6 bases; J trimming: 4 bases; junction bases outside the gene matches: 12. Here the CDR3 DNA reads TGCAGCGTGGGAGGGTGGGCGGGCATTTACAATGAGCAGTTCTTC. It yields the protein CSVGGWAGIYNEQFF.

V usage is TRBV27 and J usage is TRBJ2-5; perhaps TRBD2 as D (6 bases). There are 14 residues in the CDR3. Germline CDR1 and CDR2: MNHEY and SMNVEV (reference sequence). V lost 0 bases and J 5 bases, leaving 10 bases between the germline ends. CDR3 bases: TGTGCCAGCAGTTTATCGATGGGGAGGGAGACCCAGTACTTC. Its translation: CASSLSMGRETQYF.

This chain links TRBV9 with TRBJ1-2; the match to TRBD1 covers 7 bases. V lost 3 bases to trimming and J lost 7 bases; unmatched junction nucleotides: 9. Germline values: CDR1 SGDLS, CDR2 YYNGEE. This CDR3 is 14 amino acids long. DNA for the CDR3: TGTGCCAGCAGCGCCCCCCCGGCAGGGGGTGGCTACACCTTC. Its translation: CASSAPPAGGGYTF.

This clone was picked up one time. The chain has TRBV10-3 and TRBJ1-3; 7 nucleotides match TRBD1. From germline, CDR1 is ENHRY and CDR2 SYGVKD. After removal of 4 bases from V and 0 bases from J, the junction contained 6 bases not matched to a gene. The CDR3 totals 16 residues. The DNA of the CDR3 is TGTGCCATCAGTGCGGGACAGTTCATCTCTGGAAACACCATATATTTT. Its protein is CAISAGQFISGNTIYF.

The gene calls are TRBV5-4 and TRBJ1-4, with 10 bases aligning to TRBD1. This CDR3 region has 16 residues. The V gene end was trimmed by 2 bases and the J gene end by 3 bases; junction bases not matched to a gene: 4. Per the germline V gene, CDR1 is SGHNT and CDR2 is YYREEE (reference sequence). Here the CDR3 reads CASSLGQGVANEKLFF. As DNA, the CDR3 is TGTGCCAGCAGCTTAGGACAGGGGGTTGCTAATGAAAAACTGTTTTTT.

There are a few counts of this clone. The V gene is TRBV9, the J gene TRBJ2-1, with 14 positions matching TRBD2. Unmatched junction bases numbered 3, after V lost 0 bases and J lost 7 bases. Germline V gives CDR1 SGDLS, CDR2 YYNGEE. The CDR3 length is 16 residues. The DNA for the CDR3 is TGTGCCAGCAGCGTAGCGGGACTAGCGGGGGAAAATGAGCAGTTCTTC. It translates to CASSVAGLAGENEQFF.

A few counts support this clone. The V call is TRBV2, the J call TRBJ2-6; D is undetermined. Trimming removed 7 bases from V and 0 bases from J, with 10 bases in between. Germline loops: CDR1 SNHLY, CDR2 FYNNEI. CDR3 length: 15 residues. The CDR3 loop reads CASTGGVSGANVLTF. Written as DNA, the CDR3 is TGTGCCAGCACTGGCGGTGTCTCTGGGGCCAACGTCCTGACTTTC.

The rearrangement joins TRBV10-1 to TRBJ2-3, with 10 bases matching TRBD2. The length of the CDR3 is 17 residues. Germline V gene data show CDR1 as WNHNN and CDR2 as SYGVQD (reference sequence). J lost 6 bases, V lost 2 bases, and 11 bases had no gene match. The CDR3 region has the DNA TGCGCCAGCAGTGAGGGAGGCCAGCGGGGGGGCCGGGATACGCAGTATTTT. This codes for CASSEGGQRGGRDTQYF.

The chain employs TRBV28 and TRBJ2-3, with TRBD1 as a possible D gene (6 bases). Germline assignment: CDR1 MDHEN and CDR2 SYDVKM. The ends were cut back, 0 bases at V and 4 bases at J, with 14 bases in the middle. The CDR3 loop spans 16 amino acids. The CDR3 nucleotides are TGTGCCAGCAGTTTATGGAATTTACAGGGCTCAGATACGCAGTATTTT. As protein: CASSLWNLQGSDTQYF.

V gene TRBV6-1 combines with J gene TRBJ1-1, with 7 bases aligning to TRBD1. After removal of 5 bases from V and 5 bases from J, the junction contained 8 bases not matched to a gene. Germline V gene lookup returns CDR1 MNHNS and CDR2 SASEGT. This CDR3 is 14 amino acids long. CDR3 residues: CASSSNTGETEAFF. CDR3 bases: TGTGCCAGCAGTTCAAATACAGGGGAGACTGAAGCTTTCTTT.

CDR3: CASGIFPGLAGDRDEQFF. The DNA for the CDR3 is TGTGCCAGCGGGATATTTCCGGGACTAGCGGGAGATAGGGATGAGCAGTTCTTC. The J gene is TRBJ2-1, the V gene TRBV21-1; the table's TRBD2 call for D was not verified on the DNA. TRBV21-1 has pseudogene status. The CDR3 is 18 residues long.

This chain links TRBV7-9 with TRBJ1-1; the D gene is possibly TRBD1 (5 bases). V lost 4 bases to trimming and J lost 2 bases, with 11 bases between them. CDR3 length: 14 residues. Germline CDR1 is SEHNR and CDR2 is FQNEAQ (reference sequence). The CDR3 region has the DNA TGTGCCAGCAGCTCAGACAGTTTAAACACTGAAGCTTTCTTT. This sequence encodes CASSSDSLNTEAFF.

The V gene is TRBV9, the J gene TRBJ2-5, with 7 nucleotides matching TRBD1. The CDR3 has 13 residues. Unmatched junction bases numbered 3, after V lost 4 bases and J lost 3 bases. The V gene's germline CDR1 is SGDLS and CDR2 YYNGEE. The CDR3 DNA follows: TGTGCCAGCAGCCCCGACAGGGAAGAGACCCAGTACTTC. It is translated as CASSPDREETQYF.

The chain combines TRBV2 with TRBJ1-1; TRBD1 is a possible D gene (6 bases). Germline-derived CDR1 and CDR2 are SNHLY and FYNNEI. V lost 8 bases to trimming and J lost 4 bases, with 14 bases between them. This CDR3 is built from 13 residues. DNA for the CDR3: TGTGCCAGCCGAACAGGGTTCGCCACTGAAGCTTTCTTT. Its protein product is CASRTGFATEAFF.

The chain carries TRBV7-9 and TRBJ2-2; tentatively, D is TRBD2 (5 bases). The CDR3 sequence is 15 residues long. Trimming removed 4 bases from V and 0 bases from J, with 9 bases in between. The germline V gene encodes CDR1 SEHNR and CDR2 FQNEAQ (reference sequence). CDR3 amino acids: CASSSLAANTGELFF. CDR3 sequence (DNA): TGTGCCAGCAGCTCCCTAGCCGCGAACACCGGGGAGCTGTTTTTT.

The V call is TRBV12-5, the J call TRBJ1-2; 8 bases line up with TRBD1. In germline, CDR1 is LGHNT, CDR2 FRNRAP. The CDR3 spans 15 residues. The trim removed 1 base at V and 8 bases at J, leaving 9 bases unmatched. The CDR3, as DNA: TGTGCTAGTGGTTTGGCCGGGACAGGCGATGGGGGCTACACCTTC. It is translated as CASGLAGTGDGGYTF.

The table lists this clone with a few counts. The CDR3 loop is CASSPTGGADTQYF. CDR3 sequence (DNA): TGTGCCAGCAGCCCGACGGGAGGGGCAGATACGCAGTATTTT. The J gene is TRBJ2-3, the V gene TRBV11-2; 8 positions match TRBD2. The germline CDR1 and CDR2 sequences are SGHAT and FQNNGV. V shed 5 bases, J shed 4 bases, and the junction held 5 bases outside the gene matches. The CDR3 is made up of 14 amino acids.

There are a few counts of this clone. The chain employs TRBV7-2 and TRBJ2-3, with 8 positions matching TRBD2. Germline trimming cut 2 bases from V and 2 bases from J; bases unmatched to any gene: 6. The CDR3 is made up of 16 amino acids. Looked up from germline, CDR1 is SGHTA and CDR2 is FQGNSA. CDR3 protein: CASSLIAGSYTDTQYF. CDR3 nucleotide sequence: TGTGCCAGCAGCTTAATAGCGGGATCCTACACAGATACGCAGTATTTT.

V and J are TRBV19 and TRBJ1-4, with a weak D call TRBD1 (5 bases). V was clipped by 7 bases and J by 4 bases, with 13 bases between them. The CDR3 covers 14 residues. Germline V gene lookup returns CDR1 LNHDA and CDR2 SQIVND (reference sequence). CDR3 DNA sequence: TGTGCCAGTAATCCTGGGCAGGGTAATGAAAAACTGTTTTTT. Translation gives CASNPGQGNEKLFF.

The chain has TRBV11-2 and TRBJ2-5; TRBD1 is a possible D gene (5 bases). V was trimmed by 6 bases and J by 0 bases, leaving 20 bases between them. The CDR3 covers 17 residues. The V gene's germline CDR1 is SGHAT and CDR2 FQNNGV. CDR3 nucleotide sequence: TGTGCCAGCAGAAACTTGGGGCAGCCAGTGTACCAAGAGACCCAGTACTTC. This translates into CASRNLGQPVYQETQYF.

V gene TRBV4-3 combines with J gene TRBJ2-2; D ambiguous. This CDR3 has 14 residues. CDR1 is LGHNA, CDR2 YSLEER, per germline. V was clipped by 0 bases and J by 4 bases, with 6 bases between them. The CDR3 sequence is CASSQEGLTGELFF. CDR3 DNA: TGCGCCAGCAGCCAAGAGGGCCTCACCGGGGAGCTGTTTTTT.

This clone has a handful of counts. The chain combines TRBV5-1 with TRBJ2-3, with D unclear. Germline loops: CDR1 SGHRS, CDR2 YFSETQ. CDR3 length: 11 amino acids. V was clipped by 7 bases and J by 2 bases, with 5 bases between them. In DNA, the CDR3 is TGCGCCAGCGCTAACACAGATACGCAGTATTTT. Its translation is CASANTDTQYF. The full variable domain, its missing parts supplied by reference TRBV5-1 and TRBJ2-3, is KAGVTQTPRYLIKTRGQQVTLSCSPISGHRSVSWYQQTPGQGLQFLFEYFSETQRNKGNFPGRFSGRQFSNSRSEMNVSTLELGDSALYLCASANTDTQYFGPGTRLTVL.

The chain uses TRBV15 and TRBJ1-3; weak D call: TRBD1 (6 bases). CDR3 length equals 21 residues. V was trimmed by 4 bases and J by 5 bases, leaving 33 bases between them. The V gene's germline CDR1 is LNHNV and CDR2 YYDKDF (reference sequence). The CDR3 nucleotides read TGTGCCACCAGCATAACCTCGCCAAAGCGGGGAAACGGGGGCGCGAGAAACACCATATATTTT. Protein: CATSITSPKRGNGGARNTIYF.